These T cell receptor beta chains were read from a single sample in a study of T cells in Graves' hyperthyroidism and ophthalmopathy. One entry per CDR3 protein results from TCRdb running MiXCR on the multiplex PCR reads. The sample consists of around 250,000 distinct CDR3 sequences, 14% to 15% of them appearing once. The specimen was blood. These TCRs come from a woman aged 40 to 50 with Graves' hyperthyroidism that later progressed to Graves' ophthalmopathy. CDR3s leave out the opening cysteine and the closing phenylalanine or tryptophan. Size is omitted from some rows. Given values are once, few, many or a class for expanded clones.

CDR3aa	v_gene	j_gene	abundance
ASSFLQGTRYT	TRBV27	TRBJ1-2	many
ASSLTGGGAYSNQPQH	TRBV18	TRBJ1-5	many
SARGTGQREQY	TRBV20-1	TRBJ2-7	many
ASSPDRVVLTGELF	TRBV11-1	TRBJ2-2	many
ASSPNGNYNEQF	TRBV18	TRBJ2-1	many
ASSPWTSGFYTDTQY	TRBV5-1	TRBJ2-3	many
ASSRFGTGNQPQH	TRBV28	TRBJ1-5	many
ASTKQGVSFYEQY	TRBV7-9	TRBJ2-7	few
ASSPAGAPNTEAF	TRBV19	TRBJ1-1	NA
AWSVGQGLDTQY	TRBV30	TRBJ2-3	NA
ASSSTKSRDRGHNEQF	TRBV7-9	TRBJ2-1	many
ASSLEATSGMYNEQF	TRBV11-2	TRBJ2-1	many
ASSLTSGAYNEQF	TRBV11-3	TRBJ2-1	many
ASSHRQGLNTEAF	TRBV7-9	TRBJ1-1	many
ASTQRGAFGNEQF	TRBV7-2	TRBJ2-1	many